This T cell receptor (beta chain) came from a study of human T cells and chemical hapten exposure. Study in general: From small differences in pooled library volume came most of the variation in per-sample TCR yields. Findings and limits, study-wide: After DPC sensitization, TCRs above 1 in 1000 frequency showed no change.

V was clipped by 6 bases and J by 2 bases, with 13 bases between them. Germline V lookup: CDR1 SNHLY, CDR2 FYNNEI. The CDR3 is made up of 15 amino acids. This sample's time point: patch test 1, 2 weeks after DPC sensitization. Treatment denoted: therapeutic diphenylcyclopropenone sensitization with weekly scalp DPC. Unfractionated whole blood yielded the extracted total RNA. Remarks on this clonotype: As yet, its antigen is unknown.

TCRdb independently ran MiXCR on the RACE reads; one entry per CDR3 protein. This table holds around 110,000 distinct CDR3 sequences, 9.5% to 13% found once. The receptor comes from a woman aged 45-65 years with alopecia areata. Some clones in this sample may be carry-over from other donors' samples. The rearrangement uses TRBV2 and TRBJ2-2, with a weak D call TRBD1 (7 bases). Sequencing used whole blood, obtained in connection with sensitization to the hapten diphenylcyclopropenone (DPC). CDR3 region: CASRGGTANTGELFF. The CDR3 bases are TGTGCCAGCAGGGGCGGGACAGCTAACACCGGGGAGCTGTTTTTT.